This T cell receptor beta chain was identified in a study of tumor-infiltrating lymphocytes in primary liver carcinoma. With a constant-region primer, TCR beta cDNA was made from 400 to 550 ng of total RNA. Researchers made the TCR beta libraries by running three nested multiplex PCR rounds with slightly modified ARM-PCR. Primers for the first two PCR rounds were TRBV1-TRBV30 forward primers and a C-beta reverse primer (around 10 cycles per round). Each CDR3 protein gets one entry after TCRdb re-called the multiplex PCR reads with MiXCR. Of more than 95,000 distinct CDR3 sequences in the sample, approximately 82% are singletons; the top ten hold approximately 20%. With 5 bases removed from V and 0 bases from J, the gap between germline ends came to 12 bases. The germline CDR1 and CDR2 sequences are SGHNT and YENEEA. This CDR3 is 15 amino acids long. Co-extracted RNA and DNA came from roughly 20-30 mg of unsorted bulk tissue.

The chain is built from TRBV11-3 and TRBJ2-3; D possibly corresponds to TRBD2 (6 bases). The sample was liver tumor tissue from sampling region 3. Noted subset: tumor region T3, left-lateral pole. This receptor was identified in a man in his forties with primary liver carcinoma and hepatitis B virus infection. The CDR3 coding sequence is TGTGCCAGCAGCGCTGGGGGAGGTAGCACAGATACGCAGTATTTT. Its translation: CASSAGGGSTDTQYF.